The 21 T cell receptor beta chains below all came from one sample that was sequenced in a study of long-term antiretroviral therapy in people with HIV (dated 2022 in TCRdb). The immunoSEQ hsTCRB v3.0 assay was used at survey level resolution to sequence the TRB variable region. The table comes from immuneACCESS by way of TCRdb, which keeps in-frame sequences with V and J called. Part of the clones is missing from these tables; in studies checked, under half for an unresolved V gene and the rest for unknown reasons. The sample data list 19,000 or so clones, and less than 85% of these were observed just once. Nearly 8% of the sample goes to the ten largest clones. Source: unsorted PBMCs, taken 0.9 years after starting antiretroviral therapy. The receptors were gathered from a man between 18 and 29 years old with HIV.

This chain uses TRBV7-9 with TRBJ2-5; D tentatively reads TRBD1 or TRBD2 (6 bases each). Deletions cut 5 bases from V and 4 bases from J, with 17 bases between. CDR3 length: 15 amino acids. Germline CDR1 SEHNR, CDR2 FQNEAQ (reference sequence). The DNA of the CDR3 is TGTGCCAGCAGCCACGGGGGCCAGGAGGGAGAGACCCAGTACTTC. Translated, it gives CASSHGGQEGETQYF.

The V call is TRBV27, the J call TRBJ1-5; D remains ambiguous. Between the trimmed V and J ends, which lost 4 bases and 0 bases, there was a span of 10 bases. The germline V gene encodes CDR1 MNHEY and CDR2 SMNVEV (reference sequence). The CDR3 has 15 residues. CDR3 sequence (DNA): TGTGCCAGCAGTTACAACGGATTTAGCAATCAGCCCCAGCATTTT. Translation gives CASSYNGFSNQPQHF.

The chain joins TRBV7-9 to TRBJ2-1; TRBD2 matches 9 bases. The V and J ends lost 1 base and 3 bases, in that order; junction bases with no gene match: 1. The CDR3 consists of 15 residues. Germline V gene data show CDR1 as SEHNR and CDR2 as FQNEAQ (reference sequence). The CDR3, as DNA: TGTGCCAGCAGCTTAGAACTAGCGGGCTACAATGAGCAGTTCTTC. Protein: CASSLELAGYNEQFF.

The chain joins TRBV6-5 to TRBJ1-2; D is ambiguous. Germline CDR1 MNHEY, CDR2 SVGAGI. The V end was cut by 6 bases, the J end by 8 bases, with 19 bases between. CDR3 length equals 14 residues. The chain's CDR3 is CASRTDGLVGGYTF. The DNA of the CDR3 is TGTGCCAGCAGGACGGACGGCCTGGTTGGGGGCTACACCTTC.

This chain links TRBV4-1 with TRBJ2-7; no firm D call. Germline CDR1 MGHRA, CDR2 YSYEKL. Trimming left V 4 bases short and J 3 bases short, with 10 bases between. The CDR3 loop spans 13 amino acids. Here the CDR3 reads CASSPPGVYEQYF. The CDR3 bases are TGCGCCAGCAGCCCCCCGGGCGTCTACGAGCAGTACTTC.

The DNA of the CDR3 is TGTGCCAGCAGTGACGTACAGGGTTCACCCCTCCACTTT. This encodes CASSDVQGSPLHF. V usage is TRBV6-4 and J usage is TRBJ1-6; the D gene is possibly TRBD1 (6 bases). The ends were cut back, 2 bases at V and 9 bases at J, with 8 bases in the middle. The CDR3 extends over 13 amino acids. CDR1 and CDR2 from the germline V gene are MRHNA and SNTAGT.

The V call is TRBV7-8, the J call TRBJ2-5; D is ambiguous. From germline, CDR1 is SGHVS and CDR2 FQNEAQ. V dropped 3 bases and J dropped 3 bases, with 2 bases sitting between them. The CDR3 has 11 amino acids. The CDR3 DNA reads as TGTGCCAGCAGCTTTAAAGAGACCCAGTACTTC. This codes for CASSFKETQYF.

The gene calls are TRBV5-1 and TRBJ1-5; D is undetermined. Deletions cut 4 bases from V and 4 bases from J, with 15 bases between. The CDR3 is made up of 15 amino acids. Per germline, CDR1 SGHRS and CDR2 YFSETQ. The CDR3 here is CASSVELDQNQPQHF. CDR3 bases: TGCGCCAGCAGCGTGGAACTAGACCAAAATCAGCCCCAGCATTTT.

This clone was seen a single time. V usage is TRBV27 and J usage is TRBJ1-1; 7 bases fit TRBD1. The CDR3 has 13 residues. The junction had 7 bases not matched to a gene; V was cut back by 4 bases and J by 8 bases. Germline CDR1 reads MNHEY; CDR2 reads SMNVEV (reference sequence). The CDR3 DNA reads as TGTGCCAGCAGTTCTACGGGACAGTACGAAGCTTTCTTT. Amino acid sequence: CASSSTGQYEAFF.

The chain employs TRBV5-6 and TRBJ2-7, with 7 bases that match TRBD1. Germline values: CDR1 SGHDT, CDR2 YYEEEE. The CDR3 length is 15 residues. Trimming removed 1 base from V and 2 bases from J; junction bases left unmatched: 6. CDR3 nucleotide sequence: TGTGCCAGCAGCTTGAGGTGGACAGGCCCCTACGAGCAGTACTTC. It is translated as CASSLRWTGPYEQYF.

This chain joins TRBV7-9 and TRBJ2-5; a weak D match, TRBD2 (5 bases). Trimming left V 2 bases short and J 8 bases short, with 12 bases between. The CDR3 has 13 amino acids. The germline gives CDR1 SEHNR, CDR2 FQNEAQ (reference sequence). This CDR3 is CASSLRSTGTQYF. DNA for the CDR3: TGTGCCAGCAGCTTAAGAAGTACGGGAACCCAGTACTTC.

This clone was seen only a few times. This chain links TRBV7-9 with TRBJ1-2; D is unclear. Germline V CDR1 and CDR2: SEHNR, FQNEAQ (reference sequence). The CDR3 consists of 12 residues. V lost 6 bases and J 6 bases, leaving 11 bases between the germline ends. The CDR3 here is CASRRIGDGYTF. The CDR3 coding sequence is TGTGCCAGCAGAAGGATCGGGGATGGCTACACCTTC.

The table lists this clone with a count of one. V is TRBV6-1 and J is TRBJ1-2; D is unresolved. V was cut by 4 bases and J by 2 bases, with 8 bases left in between. Germline V CDR1 and CDR2: MNHNS, SASEGT. This CDR3 spans 13 amino acids. The CDR3 loop reads CASSVGENYGYTF. CDR3 in DNA: TGTGCCAGCAGTGTCGGGGAAAACTATGGCTACACCTTC.

This chain links TRBV5-1 with TRBJ2-1, with 7 bases aligning to TRBD1. This CDR3 contains 13 residues. V lost 0 bases and J lost 6; bases outside the gene matches: 0. CDR1 and CDR2 (germline): SGHRS, YFSETQ. The CDR3 bases are TGCGCCAGCAGCTTGGGACAGGGCAATGAGCAGTTCTTC. It encodes CASSLGQGNEQFF.

V and J are TRBV5-4 and TRBJ2-7, with 7 bases that match TRBD1. V lost 0 bases and J lost 11; bases outside the gene matches: 5. This CDR3 contains 12 residues. Germline V gives CDR1 SGHNT, CDR2 YYREEE (reference sequence). This chain's CDR3 is CASSLEDRVEYF. The CDR3 DNA reads TGTGCCAGCAGCTTGGAAGACAGGGTTGAGTACTTC.

The genes are TRBV19 and TRBJ1-1; the D is unclear. The V gene lost 3 bases and the J gene lost 4 bases, with 9 bases spanning the gap. Germline CDR1 is LNHDA and CDR2 is SQIVND (reference sequence). The CDR3 has 13 residues. In DNA, the CDR3 is TGTGCCAGTAGTATGGCCCCGGGCACTGAAGCTTTCTTT. This translates into CASSMAPGTEAFF.

The chain has TRBV2 and TRBJ2-4; 11 bases agree with TRBD2. This CDR3 comprises 16 residues. Losses at the gene ends were 8 bases for V and 0 bases for J; bases not matched to a gene: 6. Germline V CDR1 and CDR2: SNHLY, FYNNEI. The CDR3 reads CASDSGGALAKNIQYF. The CDR3, as DNA: TGTGCCAGCGATAGCGGGGGGGCATTAGCCAAAAACATTCAGTACTTC.

CDR3 DNA: TGCGCCAGCAGCCCCGGGACAGGGGATGATACGCAGTATTTT. This gives the protein CASSPGTGDDTQYF. The J gene is TRBJ2-3, the V gene TRBV5-1; 10 positions match TRBD1. With V trimmed by 4 bases and J by 6 bases, 5 bases remained unmatched. There are 14 residues in the CDR3. Looked up from germline, CDR1 is SGHRS and CDR2 is YFSETQ.

V usage is TRBV9 and J usage is TRBJ1-2; unclear D gene. V gave up 6 bases and J gave up 2 bases, with 14 bases separating them. CDR1 SGDLS and CDR2 YYNGEE come from the germline V gene. CDR3 length: 14 residues. As DNA, the CDR3 is TGTGCCAGCACCGATACGGCAACAAACTATGGCTACACCTTC. This sequence encodes CASTDTATNYGYTF.

J is TRBJ1-4 and V is TRBV4-2; the match to TRBD1 covers 9 bases. The CDR3 consists of 15 residues. V gave up 3 bases and J gave up 6 bases; unmatched junction bases: 5. The germline V gene has CDR1 LGHNA and CDR2 YNFKEQ. The CDR3 sequence is CASSQPGQGDEKLFF. The CDR3 DNA follows: TGTGCCAGCAGCCAGCCGGGACAGGGAGATGAAAAACTGTTTTTT.

The chain links TRBV19 to TRBJ1-2; D is unclear. The ends were cut back, 3 bases at V and 6 bases at J, with 20 bases in the middle. The CDR3 length is 16 residues. Per the germline V gene, CDR1 is LNHDA and CDR2 is SQIVND (reference sequence). CDR3 coding DNA: TGTGCCAGTAGTATTGGATTGGCAGGAGGGCCCCATGGCTACACCTTC. Translating gives CASSIGLAGGPHGYTF.